A selection of T cell receptor beta chains follows, all from one sample in a study of siplizumab effects on memory and regulatory T cells. TCRdb keeps only in-frame clones here, not all; method: immunoSEQ multiplex PCR. The sample yields tens of thousands of clones, 95% to 97% seen once. The sequenced sample consisted of naive CD4+ T cells sorted from blood. The receptors derive from a human donor in good health. The CDR3 runs from the conserved cysteine through the conserved F or W. Fields, in order: J gene, D gene, V gene, clone size, CDR3 protein, CDR3 DNA. The D gene is left open where the match is weak. A clone size is listed for some rows: how often the clone was seen (once, few, many), or a class if it is expanded.

TRBJ2-7 - TRBV5-1 - CASSSLGSYEQYF TGCGCCAGCAGCTCACTAGGGTCCTACGAGCAGTACTTC
TRBJ2-7 - TRBV6-5 - CASSPAGSRSYEQYF TGTGCCAGCAGTCCGGCCGGGTCCCGCTCCTACGAGCAGTACTTC
TRBJ2-1 - TRBV2 - CASSKDREDEQFF TGTGCCAGCAGCAAAGACAGGGAGGATGAGCAGTTCTTC
TRBJ2-3 - TRBV11-3 - CASSARLGTDTQYF TGTGCCAGCAGTGCGAGGTTGGGAACAGATACGCAGTATTTT
TRBJ2-3 - TRBV4-1 - CASSLSYPGPDTQYF TGCGCCAGCAGCCTATCATACCCTGGGCCAGATACGCAGTATTTT
TRBJ2-7 - TRBV27 - CASSLRGLDGGEQYF TGTGCCAGCAGTTTAAGGGGTCTGGATGGCGGCGAGCAGTACTTC
TRBJ1-2 - TRBV7-9 - CASTLSPPTDGYTF TGTGCCAGCACCTTGTCGCCCCCAACGGATGGCTACACCTTC
TRBJ2-7 - TRBV5-6 - CASSWAGTYEQYF TGTGCCAGCAGCTGGGCGGGGACCTACGAGCAGTACTTC
TRBJ2-3 - TRBV5-4 - CASGRETDTQYF TGTGCCAGCGGTCGGGAAACAGATACGCAGTATTTT
TRBJ1-2 - TRBV2 - CASSEAINRAAYGYTF TGTGCCAGCAGTGAAGCGATTAACAGGGCGGCCTATGGCTACACCTTC
TRBJ1-4 - TRBV27 - CASSPFGGRTNEKLFF TGTGCCAGCAGTCCCTTCGGGGGGCGGACTAATGAAAAACTGTTTTTT
TRBJ2-1 TRBD2 TRBV28 - CASSLLSGSFF TGTGCCAGCAGTTTGCTTAGCGGGTCGTTCTTC
TRBJ1-4 TRBD1 TRBV5-4 - CASSVTGPNEKLFF TGTGCCAGCAGTGTGACAGGGCCTAATGAAAAACTGTTTTTT
TRBJ2-7 TRBD1 TRBV29-1 - CSTLETGESYEQYF TGCAGCACCCTGGAGACAGGGGAGTCCTACGAGCAGTACTTC
TRBJ2-3 - TRBV6-5 - CASSQGEGTDTQYF TGTGCCAGCAGTCAGGGGGAGGGCACAGATACGCAGTATTTT
TRBJ2-5 - TRBV7-2 - CASSFGPAQETQYF TGTGCCAGCAGCTTTGGCCCGGCCCAAGAGACCCAGTACTTC
TRBJ1-5 - TRBV28 - CASSLIAGVYNQPQHF TGTGCCAGCAGTTTGATTGCCGGGGTATACAATCAGCCCCAGCATTTT
TRBJ1-4 - TRBV30 - CAWAGGVGEKLFF TGTGCCTGGGCCGGCGGCGTGGGTGAAAAACTGTTTTTT
TRBJ2-3 - TRBV7-2 - CASRYGADTQYF TGTGCCAGCAGGTATGGGGCAGATACGCAGTATTTT
TRBJ1-5 - TRBV7-2 - CASSQTGWDNQPQHF TGTGCCAGCAGCCAGACAGGATGGGACAATCAGCCCCAGCATTTT
TRBJ2-1 - TRBV4-2 - CASSPWGVSSYNEQFF TGTGCCAGCAGCCCCTGGGGAGTGAGCTCCTACAATGAGCAGTTCTTC
TRBJ2-3 - TRBV7-3 - CASSIGVGSPDTQYF TGTGCCAGCAGCATCGGGGTAGGGTCCCCAGATACGCAGTATTTT
TRBJ2-7 TRBD1 TRBV2 - CASSDGPRQGATYEQYF TGTGCCAGCAGTGACGGACCGCGGCAGGGGGCTACCTACGAGCAGTACTTC
TRBJ2-1 TRBD1 TRBV10-2 - CASNPGQLYNEQFF TGCGCCAGCAACCCGGGACAGCTCTACAATGAGCAGTTCTTC
TRBJ1-1 - TRBV6-6 - CASRHANTEAFF TGTGCCAGCAGACACGCAAACACTGAAGCTTTCTTT
TRBJ2-7 - TRBV28 - CAIGWGNDYEQYF TGTGCCATCGGATGGGGGAACGACTACGAGCAGTACTTC
TRBJ2-7 TRBD2 TRBV6-5 - CASSSGLAGGPEYF TGTGCCAGCAGCTCTGGACTAGCGGGAGGGCCCGAGTACTTC
TRBJ2-1 TRBD2 TRBV6-5 - CASSRDYYNEQFF TGTGCCAGCAGCCGGGACTACTACAATGAGCAGTTCTTC
TRBJ2-7 TRBD2 TRBV7-2 - CASSSLAGRRLYF TGTGCCAGCAGCTCACTAGCGGGGCGACGTCTGTACTTC
TRBJ2-3 - TRBV9 - CASSVGLQNTDTQYF TGTGCCAGCAGCGTAGGACTGCAAAACACAGATACGCAGTATTTT
TRBJ2-1 TRBD2 TRBV5-4 - CASSLVAGDNEQFF TGTGCCAGCAGCTTGGTGGCGGGGGACAATGAGCAGTTCTTC
TRBJ2-1 - TRBV19 - CASSKSSYNEQFF TGTGCCAGTAGTAAGAGCTCCTACAATGAGCAGTTCTTC
TRBJ1-4 - TRBV25-1 once CASSDSGRYNEKLFF TGTGCCAGCAGTGATAGTGGTCGGTATAATGAAAAACTGTTTTTT
TRBJ2-1 TRBD2 TRBV7-3 - CASSRTALADYNEQFF TGTGCCAGCAGCCGAACGGCACTAGCGGATTACAATGAGCAGTTCTTC
TRBJ2-1 - TRBV11-2 - CASSLGRSSYNEQFF TGTGCCAGCAGCTTGGGGAGAAGCTCCTACAATGAGCAGTTCTTC
TRBJ2-7 - TRBV2 - CASRGFPLIYEQYF TGTGCCAGCAGGGGTTTCCCTTTAATATACGAGCAGTACTTC
TRBJ2-4 - TRBV6-4 - CASSEEVRRAGIQYF TGTGCCAGCAGTGAAGAAGTTCGCAGGGCTGGCATTCAGTACTTC
TRBJ2-6 TRBD1 TRBV19 - CASRTSTGVSVLTF TGTGCCAGTAGGACAAGTACAGGGGTGAGCGTCCTGACTTTC
TRBJ1-2 - TRBV25-1 - CASSGGQLYGYTF TGTGCCAGCAGTGGGGGGCAGCTCTATGGCTACACCTTC
TRBJ2-7 - TRBV25-1 - CASNGPNPVPYEQYF TGTGCCAGCAATGGACCCAACCCAGTGCCGTACGAGCAGTACTTC
TRBJ2-5 - TRBV11-2 - CASSLQGLETQYF TGTGCCAGCAGCCTCCAGGGTCTGGAGACCCAGTACTTC